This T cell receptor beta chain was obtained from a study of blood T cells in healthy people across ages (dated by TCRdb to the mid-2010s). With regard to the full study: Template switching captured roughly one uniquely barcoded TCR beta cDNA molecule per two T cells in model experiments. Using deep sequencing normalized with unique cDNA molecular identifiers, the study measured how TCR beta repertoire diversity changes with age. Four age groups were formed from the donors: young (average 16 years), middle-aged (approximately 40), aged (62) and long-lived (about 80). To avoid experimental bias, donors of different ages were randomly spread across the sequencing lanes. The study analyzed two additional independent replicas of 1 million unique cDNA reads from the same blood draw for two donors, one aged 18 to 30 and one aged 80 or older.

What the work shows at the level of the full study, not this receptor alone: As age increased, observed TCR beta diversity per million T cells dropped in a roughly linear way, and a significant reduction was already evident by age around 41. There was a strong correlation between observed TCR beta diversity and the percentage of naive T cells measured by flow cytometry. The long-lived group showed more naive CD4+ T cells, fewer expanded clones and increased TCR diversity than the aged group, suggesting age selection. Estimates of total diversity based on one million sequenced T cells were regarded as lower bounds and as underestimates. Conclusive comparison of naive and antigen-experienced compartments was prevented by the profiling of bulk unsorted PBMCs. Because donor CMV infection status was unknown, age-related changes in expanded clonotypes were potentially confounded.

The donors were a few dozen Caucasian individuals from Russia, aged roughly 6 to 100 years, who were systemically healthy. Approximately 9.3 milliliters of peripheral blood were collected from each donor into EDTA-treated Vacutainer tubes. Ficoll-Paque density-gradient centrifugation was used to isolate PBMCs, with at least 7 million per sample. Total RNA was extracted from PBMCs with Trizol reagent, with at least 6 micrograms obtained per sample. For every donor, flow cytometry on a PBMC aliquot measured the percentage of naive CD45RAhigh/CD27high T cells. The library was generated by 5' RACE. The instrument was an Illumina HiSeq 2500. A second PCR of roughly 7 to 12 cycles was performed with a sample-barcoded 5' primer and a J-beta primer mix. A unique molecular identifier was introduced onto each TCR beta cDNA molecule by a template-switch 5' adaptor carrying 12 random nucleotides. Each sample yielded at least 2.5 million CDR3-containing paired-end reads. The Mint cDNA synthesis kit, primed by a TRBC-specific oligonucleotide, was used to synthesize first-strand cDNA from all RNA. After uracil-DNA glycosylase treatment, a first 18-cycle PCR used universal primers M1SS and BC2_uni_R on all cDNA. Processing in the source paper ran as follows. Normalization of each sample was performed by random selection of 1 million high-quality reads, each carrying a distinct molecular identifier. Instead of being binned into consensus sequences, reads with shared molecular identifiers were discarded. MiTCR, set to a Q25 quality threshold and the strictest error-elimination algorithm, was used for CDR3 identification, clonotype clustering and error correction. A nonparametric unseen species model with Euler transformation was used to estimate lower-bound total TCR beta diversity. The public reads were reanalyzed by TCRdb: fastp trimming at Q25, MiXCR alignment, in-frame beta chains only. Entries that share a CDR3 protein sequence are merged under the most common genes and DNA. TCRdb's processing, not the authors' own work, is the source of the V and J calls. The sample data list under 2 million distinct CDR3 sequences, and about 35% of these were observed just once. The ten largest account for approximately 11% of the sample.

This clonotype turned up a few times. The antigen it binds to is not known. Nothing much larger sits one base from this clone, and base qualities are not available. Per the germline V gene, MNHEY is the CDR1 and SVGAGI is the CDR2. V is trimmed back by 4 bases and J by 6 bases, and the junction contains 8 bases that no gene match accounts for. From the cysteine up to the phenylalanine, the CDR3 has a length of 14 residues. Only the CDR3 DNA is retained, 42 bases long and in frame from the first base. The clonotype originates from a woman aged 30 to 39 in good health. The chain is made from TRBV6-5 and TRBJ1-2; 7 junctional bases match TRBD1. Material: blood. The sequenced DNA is TGTGCCAGCAGTTTCGGGACAGAGAGGGATGGCTACACCTTC. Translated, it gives CASSFGTERDGYTF.